The entry below gives a single T cell receptor (beta chain) sequence along with its context. This CDR3 is built from 13 residues. V lost 4 bases, J lost 0 bases, and 3 bases lay in between. Germline assignment: CDR1 SGHTA and CDR2 FQGTGA. Ages ranged from roughly 18 to 100 years, with residence in more than 20 US areas. Per the authors' pipeline: Reference gene primer amplification gave nucleated cell count estimates. Method: immunoSEQ multiplex PCR; TCRdb's copy keeps in-frame clones and lacks some. For V, J and clone size, that table is used; D and trimming come from the DNA. The data hold around 200,000 clones, with around 88% observed a single time. This sample is drawn from a study of blood T cell repertoires in COVID-19. For the study at large: The study drew acute and convalescent COVID-19 samples from the United States, Italy and Spain. Nucleic acid was either cDNA or gDNA, and it came from T cells, B-cell-depleted T cells, or PBMCs.

Sequencing was done on a sample of PBMCs or T cells enriched from blood (not recorded which). The receptor was isolated from a young woman who had been exposed to COVID-19. V is TRBV7-3 and J is TRBJ2-2; D gene ambiguous. CDR3 protein: CASSSTNTGELFF. Here the CDR3 DNA reads TGTGCCAGCAGCTCTACGAACACCGGGGAGCTGTTTTTT.